A selection of T cell receptor beta chains follows, all from one sample in a study of cytomegalovirus exposure and HLA in healthy donors. Sequenced by immunoSEQ multiplex PCR; TCRdb stores in-frame clones only, minus some. The sample holds nearly 300,000 clones, about nine tenths seen once. Input material: PBMCs. Receptors originate from a middle-aged man in good health and CMV-seropositive. Both conserved end residues are part of each CDR3. D genes are given only for firm matches. Part of the rows lack a size; the others show once, few, many or a class for expanded clones.

J gene | V gene | clone size | D gene | CDR3 DNA | CDR3 protein
TRBJ2-7 | TRBV11-3 | . | . | TGTGCCAGCAGCTTAGAAGCGGGCGAGCAGTACTTC | CASSLEAGEQYF
TRBJ2-1 | TRBV19 | . | . | TGTGCCAGTAAGCCGCGCGAACGACTCAATGAGCAGTTCTTC | CASKPRERLNEQFF
TRBJ1-2 | TRBV28 | few | . | TGTGCCAGCAGTTTTGCATCGCTGCCTCCTCTAGAGCGGAACTATGGCTACACCTTC | CASSFASLPPLERNYGYTF
TRBJ2-1 | TRBV29-1 | . | . | TGCAGCGTTGGGGGACACTACAATGAGCAGTTCTTC | CSVGGHYNEQFF
TRBJ2-2 | TRBV27 | . | TRBD2 | TGTGCCAGCAGTTTAGGAGGGGAGGGCGGGGAGCTGTTTTTT | CASSLGGEGGELFF
TRBJ2-3 | TRBV14 | . | . | TGTGCCAGCAGCCAAGAGAGGACAGCCCCCACAGATACGCAGTATTTT | CASSQERTAPTDTQYF
TRBJ1-2 | TRBV6-1 | . | . | TGTGCCAGCCTCGGAATTAAAGCGGCCTACTATGGCTACACCTTC | CASLGIKAAYYGYTF
TRBJ1-1 | TRBV28 | . | . | TGTGCCAGTGGGTCTGGAGGGAGGACGAACACTGAAGCTTTCTTT | CASGSGGRTNTEAFF
TRBJ2-5 | TRBV29-1 | once | TRBD1 | TGCAGCGTGGCCTCCGGGACAGGGCCCGCAGAGACCCAGTACTTC | CSVASGTGPAETQYF
TRBJ2-7 | TRBV19 | . | . | TGTGCCAGTAGTATAGAGTGGGCCTCCTACGAGCAGTACTTC | CASSIEWASYEQYF
TRBJ1-1 | TRBV10-3 | . | . | TGTGCCATCAGTGAGTCGAATATCAGGGGTTTGCGGACTGAAGCTTTCTTT | CAISESNIRGLRTEAFF
TRBJ1-1 | TRBV5-1 | . | . | TGCGCCAGCAGCTTGGTACAAGGGGAAACTGAAGCTTTCTTT | CASSLVQGETEAFF
TRBJ1-5 | TRBV11-3 | . | . | TGTGCCAGCAGCTTAGAACGGTTCAAGAGCCAGCCCCAGCATTTT | CASSLERFKSQPQHF
TRBJ1-3 | TRBV6-5 | . | . | TGTGCCAGCACCGACATTTCCTCTGGAAACACCATATATTTT | CASTDISSGNTIYF
TRBJ2-1 | TRBV28 | . | TRBD2 | TGTGCCAGCAGTATAGCGGGACTAGCGGGTGGCGAGCAGTTCTTC | CASSIAGLAGGEQFF
TRBJ2-5 | TRBV28 | . | . | TGTGCCAGCAGTTTTGCGGAGACCCAGTACTTC | CASSFAETQYF
TRBJ2-1 | TRBV27 | . | TRBD2 | TGTGCCAGTGGACTAGCGGGAACCTACAATGAGCAGTTCTTC | CASGLAGTYNEQFF
TRBJ2-1 | TRBV28 | . | TRBD2 | TGTGCCAGCAGTTTTCCTAGCGGGAGGACTTTCGACAATGAGCAGTTCTTC | CASSFPSGRTFDNEQFF
TRBJ2-7 | TRBV6-5 | . | . | TGTGCCAGCAGTTATCTTCTGGGGGCTGCTTACGAGCAGTACTTC | CASSYLLGAAYEQYF
TRBJ2-7 | TRBV5-8 | . | TRBD1 | TGTGCCAGCAGCTTGTTGGGGACAGGGAATCTGTACGAGCAGTACTTC | CASSLLGTGNLYEQYF
TRBJ2-3 | TRBV27 | once | . | TGTGCCAGCAGTTTATTTCGGGAGCGAGGCACAGATACGCAGTATTTT | CASSLFRERGTDTQYF
TRBJ2-3 | TRBV5-1 | . | TRBD2 | TGCGCCAGCAGCTTGGGCCTAGCGGGAGGGGAAGATACGCAGTATTTT | CASSLGLAGGEDTQYF
TRBJ1-1 | TRBV27 | . | . | TGTGCCAGCAGTTTTACAGATAACACTGAAGCTTTCTTT | CASSFTDNTEAFF
TRBJ2-7 | TRBV6-5 | . | TRBD1 | TGTGCCAGCAGCCCCCGGACAGGGTACACCTACGAGCAGTACTTC | CASSPRTGYTYEQYF
TRBJ2-2 | TRBV18 | . | TRBD1 | TGTGCCAGCTCACCTGGACAGGGGGCTGACGGGGAGCTGTTTTTT | CASSPGQGADGELFF
TRBJ2-7 | TRBV5-6 | . | . | TGTGCCAGCAGCTCGGGAAGGGCGTACCTTCTGGACGAGCAGTACTTC | CASSSGRAYLLDEQYF
TRBJ1-1 | TRBV5-4 | . | . | TGTGCCAGCAGCTTGGGTGGAGCCGCTGAAGCTTTCTTT | CASSLGGAAEAFF
TRBJ2-1 | TRBV19 | . | TRBD2 | TGTGCCAGTAGTATAACTAGCGGGAGTAATGAGCAGTTCTTC | CASSITSGSNEQFF
TRBJ1-1 | TRBV19 | few | TRBD1 | TGTGCCAGTAGGACAGGGATCAACACTGAAGCTTTCTTT | CASRTGINTEAFF
TRBJ2-7 | TRBV9 | . | TRBD2 | TGTGCCAGCAGCGCAGGACTAGCGGGAATGGAGCAGTACTTC | CASSAGLAGMEQYF
TRBJ2-7 | TRBV11-2 | . | TRBD2 | TGTGCCAGCAGCTTCCGGCTAGCGGGAGGGTACGAGCAGTACTTC | CASSFRLAGGYEQYF
TRBJ1-1 | TRBV27 | . | . | TGTGCCAGCAGTCTCCTTAGGAACACTGAAGCTTTCTTT | CASSLLRNTEAFF
TRBJ2-1 | TRBV4-2 | . | TRBD1 | TGTGCCAGCAGCCAGCCGGGACAGTTCTACAATGAGCAGTTCTTC | CASSQPGQFYNEQFF
TRBJ2-7 | TRBV28 | . | TRBD2 | TGTGCCAGCAGTTTGGATGCGGCGACTAGCGGCTCCTACGAGCAGTACTTC | CASSLDAATSGSYEQYF
TRBJ1-1 | TRBV28 | once | . | TGTGCCAGCAGTTTAGGAGGGGTGGAAGCTTTCTTT | CASSLGGVEAFF
TRBJ2-5 | TRBV9 | . | TRBD1 | TGTGCCAGCAGCGGAACAGGGGTTCCAGAGACCCAGTACTTC | CASSGTGVPETQYF
TRBJ2-7 | TRBV10-1 | . | TRBD1 | TGCGCCAGCAGTGGTGGATTGGGACAGGGGGCCCACGAGCAGTACTTC | CASSGGLGQGAHEQYF
TRBJ2-1 | TRBV9 | . | TRBD2 | TGTGCCAGCAGCGTAAGTGAGGGAGGGACCTACAATGAGCAGTTCTTC | CASSVSEGGTYNEQFF
TRBJ2-7 | TRBV28 | once | . | TGTGCCAGCAGTTCTGGGACAACAACCTACGAGCAGTACTTC | CASSSGTTTYEQYF
TRBJ2-7 | TRBV7-9 | . | TRBD1 | TGTGCCAGCAGCTTAGCGATCGGGGACAGTGCCTACGAGCAGTACTTC | CASSLAIGDSAYEQYF
TRBJ1-1 | TRBV6-6 | few | TRBD1 | TGTGCCAGCAGTTTAACAGGGGACACTGAAGCTTTCTTT | CASSLTGDTEAFF
TRBJ2-6 | TRBV30 | . | TRBD2 | TGTGCCTGGAGTGTACACGGGGGAGGGGTTGGGGCCAACGTCCTGACTTTC | CAWSVHGGGVGANVLTF
TRBJ2-3 | TRBV28 | . | TRBD1 | TGTGCCAGCAGGCATACAGGGGGAACAGATACGCAGTATTTT | CASRHTGGTDTQYF
TRBJ2-3 | TRBV11-2 | . | . | TGTGCCAGCAGCTTTCCCAGTACACCTGGCCACGATACGCAGTATTTT | CASSFPSTPGHDTQYF
TRBJ1-2 | TRBV9 | . | TRBD1 | TGTGCCAGCAGCGCCGCCGGGACAGGGTACGGCTACACCTTC | CASSAAGTGYGYTF
TRBJ1-6 | TRBV9 | . | . | TGTGCCAGCAGCGGGACTGGGAGCTCCTATAATTCACCCCTCCACTTT | CASSGTGSSYNSPLHF
TRBJ2-7 | TRBV2 | . | TRBD2 | TGTGCCAGCATTTTAGCGGGGACCTCCTACGAGCAGTACTTC | CASILAGTSYEQYF
TRBJ2-7 | TRBV14 | . | TRBD2 | TGTGCCAGCAGCCTGGGACTAGCCTCCTACGAGCAGTACTTC | CASSLGLASYEQYF
TRBJ2-7 | TRBV19 | . | TRBD1 | TGTGCCAGTAGTGGTTCGACAGGGGCTCCCTACGAGCAGTACTTC | CASSGSTGAPYEQYF
TRBJ2-6 | TRBV7-6 | few | . | TGTGCCAGCAGCTTAGTGGCAGGGAAAATGGCTGGGGCCAACGTCCTGACTTTC | CASSLVAGKMAGANVLTF
TRBJ2-1 | TRBV27 | . | TRBD2 | TGTGCCAGCAGACCTACTAGCGGCAGCTCCTACAATGAGCAGTTCTTC | CASRPTSGSSYNEQFF
TRBJ2-1 | TRBV5-4 | . | TRBD2 | TGTGCCAGTTACCCAGGAGCGGGAGCCCCGAGTTCTTACAATGAGCAGTTCTTC | CASYPGAGAPSSYNEQFF
TRBJ2-1 | TRBV11-3 | . | . | TGTGCCAGCAGCCCCGGGTTGGATGAGCAGTTCTTC | CASSPGLDEQFF
TRBJ2-5 | TRBV5-6 | . | TRBD2 | TGTGCCAGCAGCTTTTTGCTAGCGGGAGCGGGGGAGACCCAGTACTTC | CASSFLLAGAGETQYF
TRBJ1-1 | TRBV28 | once | . | TGTGCCAGCAGTTTAGGGGGCGCGGGCACTGAAGCTTTCTTT | CASSLGGAGTEAFF
TRBJ1-6 | TRBV7-2 | . | . | TGTGCCAGCAGACTGACTTGGCAGATCAATTCACCCCTCCACTTT | CASRLTWQINSPLHF